Included here is one T cell receptor beta chain sequence, with context. The source of the sample is a study of blood T cell repertoires in COVID-19. Study as a whole: The United States, Italy and Spain were the sources of the acute and convalescent COVID-19 samples. Sources were T cells, B-cell-depleted T cells, or PBMCs; the material itself was cDNA or gDNA.

The CDR3 totals 13 residues. V was pared by 2 bases and J by 7 bases, with 9 bases between. From germline, CDR1 is SEHNR and CDR2 FQNEAQ (reference sequence). Per the authors' pipeline: How many nucleated cells were present was estimated from reference gene primer amplification. Method: immunoSEQ multiplex PCR; TCRdb's copy keeps in-frame clones and lacks some. Clone size and V and J calls were adopted from that table, with D and trimming inferred from the DNA. The data hold fewer than 90,000 clones, with roughly 91% observed a single time. This rearrangement joins TRBV7-9 to TRBJ1-5, with TRBD1 as a possible D gene (6 bases). This clonotype was obtained from a human donor in a cohort sampled during active COVID-19. Specimen: peripheral blood. The CDR3: CASSLTTGQPQHF. Written as DNA, the CDR3 is TGTGCCAGCAGCTTAACCACAGGGCAGCCCCAGCATTTT.